One sample yielded the 22 T cell receptor beta chains listed below, sequenced in a study of blood T cell repertoires in COVID-19. Sequencing used immunoSEQ multiplex PCR; TCRdb keeps in-frame clones, though not all of them. This repertoire shows 35,000 to 50,000 clones, about 75% found once; its top ten account for 8% to 10%. The sample comprised peripheral blood. Every receptor here comes from a man between 65 and 85 years old with active or convalescent COVID-19.

DNA of the CDR3: TGTGCCAGCAGTTTATCACAGGGGGCGCGGTACGGTGGCTACACCTTC. Translation gives CASSLSQGARYGGYTF. V is TRBV6-6 and J is TRBJ1-2; 9 bases are shared with TRBD1. The junction had 13 bases not matched to a gene; V was cut back by 4 bases and J by 7 bases. This CDR3 has 16 residues. Germline-derived CDR1 and CDR2 are MNHNY and SVGAGI (reference sequence).

CDR3 amino acids: CANPFVVAGNEQYF. CDR3 nucleotide sequence: TGTGCCAACCCTTTCGTGGTAGCGGGGAATGAGCAGTACTTC. The chain combines TRBV6-4 with TRBJ2-7; 8 positions agree with TRBD2. Germline CDR1 and CDR2: MRHNA and SNTAGT. V trimming: 10 bases; J trimming: 7 bases; junction bases outside the gene matches: 15. The CDR3 consists of 14 residues.

V gene TRBV7-6 combines with J gene TRBJ1-2, with D possibly being TRBD1 (5 bases). Germline V gene lookup returns CDR1 SGHVS and CDR2 FNYEAQ. V was shortened by 3 bases and J by 4 bases, with 9 bases between the two germline ends. The CDR3 totals 13 residues. The CDR3 loop reads CASSFQQGYGYTF. The CDR3 coding sequence is TGTGCCAGCAGCTTCCAGCAGGGCTATGGCTACACCTTC.

The rearrangement joins TRBV11-2 to TRBJ2-1; D might be TRBD1 (5 bases). The germline gives CDR1 SGHAT, CDR2 FQNNGV. The CDR3 runs 12 residues. V was pared by 4 bases and J by 8 bases, with 9 bases between. CDR3 protein: CASSSSGYEQFF. CDR3 coding DNA: TGTGCCAGCAGCTCTTCAGGGTATGAGCAGTTCTTC.

Relative to its sample, this clone is medium-sized. The chain is built from TRBV27 and TRBJ2-2; D remains ambiguous. V was cut by 7 bases and J by 0 bases, with 3 bases left in between. This CDR3 is 12 amino acids long. Per germline, CDR1 MNHEY and CDR2 SMNVEV (reference sequence). The CDR3 DNA reads TGTGCCAGCACAACGAACACCGGGGAGCTGTTTTTT. It specifies CASTTNTGELFF.

V and J are TRBV4-1 and TRBJ2-5, with a possible D match to TRBD2 (6 bases). With 0 bases removed from V and 7 bases from J, the gap between germline ends came to 12 bases. This CDR3 spans 14 amino acids. Germline CDR1 is MGHRA and CDR2 is YSYEKL. The CDR3 is CASSQDHDGRTQYF. CDR3 coding DNA: TGCGCCAGCAGCCAAGATCACGACGGGAGGACCCAGTACTTC.

This chain links TRBV29-1 with TRBJ2-7; D not resolved. V was trimmed by 7 bases and J by 0 bases, leaving 10 bases between them. Germline values: CDR1 SQVTM, CDR2 ANQGSEA. There are 12 residues in the CDR3. CDR3 amino acids: CSAGKSSYEQYF. CDR3 DNA: TGCAGCGCGGGCAAGAGCTCCTACGAGCAGTACTTC.

The chain recombines TRBV7-6 with TRBJ2-3; D unclear. The CDR3 spans 13 residues. Germline CDR1 is SGHVS and CDR2 is FNYEAQ. V gave up 6 bases and J gave up 5 bases, with 12 bases separating them. The CDR3 coding sequence is TGTGCCAGCAGTCTTGCGTTTCGAGATACGCAGTATTTT. The encoded protein is CASSLAFRDTQYF.

V is TRBV28 and J is TRBJ1-1; D is undetermined. V was shortened by 6 bases and J by 0 bases, with 14 bases between the two germline ends. The CDR3 spans 15 residues. Germline V gives CDR1 MDHEN, CDR2 SYDVKM. The CDR3: CASREPPVMNTEAFF. In DNA, the CDR3 is TGTGCCAGCAGAGAACCCCCGGTCATGAACACTGAAGCTTTCTTT.

The rearrangement uses TRBV30 and TRBJ2-1, with no clear D. Per the germline V gene, CDR1 is GTSNPN and CDR2 is SVGIG (reference sequence). The CDR3 is 11 residues long. V was clipped by 2 bases and J by 6 bases, with 5 bases between them. DNA for the CDR3: TGTGCCTGGAGTTTCCGCAATGAGCAGTTCTTC. This translates into CAWSFRNEQFF.

In this sample, this clone turned up once. The V call is TRBV12-3 or TRBV12-4, the J call TRBJ2-7; D is perhaps TRBD2 (5 bases). Trimming cost V 8 bases and J 3 bases, with 11 bases left between them. CDR3 length: 12 residues. The CDR3 loop is CASSSGGYEQYF. CDR3 nucleotides: TGTGCCAGCTCGTCCGGAGGCTACGAGCAGTACTTC.

The chain has TRBV18 and TRBJ2-3; D remains unclear. The ends were cut back, 2 bases at V and 6 bases at J, with 12 bases in the middle. The germline V gene encodes CDR1 KGHSH and CDR2 LQKENI. This CDR3 region has 14 residues. The DNA for the CDR3 is TGTGCCAGCTCACCAGGTTCATCGGTGGATACGCAGTATTTT. Protein product: CASSPGSSVDTQYF. Supplemented by reference TRBV18 and TRBJ2-3, the full variable domain reads NAGVMQNPRHLVRRRGQEARLRCSPMKGHSHVYWYRQLPEEGLKFMVYLQKENIIDESGMPKERFSAEFPKEGPSILRIQQVVRGDSAAYFCASSPGSSVDTQYFGPGTRLTVL.

The chain couples TRBV27 to TRBJ1-1; tentatively, D is TRBD1 (6 bases). CDR3 length: 14 residues. Germline loops: CDR1 MNHEY, CDR2 SMNVEV (reference sequence). The germline V and J ends were trimmed by 7 bases and 4 bases, with 16 bases remaining between them. The CDR3 DNA follows: TGTGCCAGCACCCCGCTGGGGGGGGCCACTGAAGCTTTCTTT. Translated: CASTPLGGATEAFF.

This clone was found once. This chain links TRBV27 with TRBJ2-1, with D tentatively TRBD1 (7 bases). Germline loops: CDR1 MNHEY, CDR2 SMNVEV (reference sequence). V lost 6 bases and J 5 bases, leaving 17 bases between the germline ends. This CDR3 region has 15 residues. The CDR3 here is CASSPRGDSNNEQFF. The CDR3 region has the DNA TGTGCCAGCAGCCCCCGCGGGGACAGCAACAATGAGCAGTTCTTC.

This clone was seen more than once but under ten times. The gene calls are TRBV18 and TRBJ2-7, with a tentative D call TRBD2 (5 bases). V was clipped by 3 bases and J by 1 base, with 16 bases between them. The CDR3 totals 16 residues. CDR1 and CDR2 (germline): KGHSH, LQKENI. This CDR3 reads CASSPPGGGPSYEQYF. In DNA, the CDR3 is TGTGCCAGCTCACCTCCTGGTGGAGGTCCTTCCTACGAGCAGTACTTC.

The V gene is TRBV11-3, the J gene TRBJ1-1, with a tentative D call TRBD1 (6 bases). The germline CDR1 and CDR2 sequences are SGHNT and YENEEA. The CDR3 is 18 residues long. V was clipped by 5 bases and J by 0 bases, with 22 bases between them. The chain's CDR3 is CASSQGGVRAPMNTEAFF. CDR3 DNA sequence: TGTGCCAGCAGCCAAGGGGGGGTGAGAGCCCCAATGAACACTGAAGCTTTCTTT.

This clone has more than one count but fewer than ten. V is TRBV2 and J is TRBJ1-5; 7 nucleotides line up with TRBD1. Losses at the gene ends were 1 base for V and 5 bases for J; bases not matched to a gene: 11. Germline CDR1 reads SNHLY; CDR2 reads FYNNEI. This CDR3 spans 17 amino acids. This CDR3 reads CASSEDRGRVWHQPQHF. The CDR3 bases are TGTGCCAGCAGTGAAGACAGGGGCAGGGTTTGGCATCAGCCCCAGCATTTT.

The V and J genes are TRBV4-1 and TRBJ1-2; 8 bases are shared with TRBD1. V lost 4 bases and J lost 3; bases outside the gene matches: 10. CDR3 length equals 16 residues. The V gene's germline CDR1 is MGHRA and CDR2 YSYEKL. DNA for the CDR3: TGCGCCAGCAGCCGGAACAACAGGGGGACCGACTATGGCTACACCTTC. It yields the protein CASSRNNRGTDYGYTF.

V gene TRBV28 combines with J gene TRBJ2-5; 11 bases line up with TRBD1. Germline V gene data show CDR1 as MDHEN and CDR2 as SYDVKM. The CDR3 runs 15 residues. The V gene end was trimmed by 2 bases and the J gene end by 2 bases; junction bases not matched to a gene: 1. CDR3 loop: CASSLGDRGQETQYF. The CDR3 DNA sequence: TGTGCCAGCAGTTTAGGGGACAGGGGGCAAGAGACCCAGTACTTC.

V usage is TRBV7-9 and J usage is TRBJ1-4; 9 bases align to TRBD1. The CDR3 is 13 amino acids. The trim removed 3 bases at V and 10 bases at J, leaving 3 bases unmatched. Germline V lookup: CDR1 SEHNR, CDR2 FQNEAQ (reference sequence). For the CDR3, the DNA is TGTGCCAGCAGCTTGGGGACAGGGTCAAAACTGTTTTTT. It yields the protein CASSLGTGSKLFF.

CDR3 sequence reads: CASSQLPAGGDTQYF. The CDR3 DNA is TGCGCCAGCAGCCAATTACCAGCCGGCGGAGATACGCAGTATTTT. This chain connects TRBV4-1 to TRBJ2-3; the D is unclear. Germline V gene sequence: CDR1 MGHRA, CDR2 YSYEKL. CDR3 length: 15 amino acids. V lost 2 bases, J lost 5 bases, and 14 bases lay in between.

The V and J genes are TRBV11-2 and TRBJ2-7; 9 bases fit TRBD2. This CDR3 has 14 residues. The germline CDR1 and CDR2 sequences are SGHAT and FQNNGV. V lost 3 bases and J lost 1; bases outside the gene matches: 1. The CDR3 loop is CASSFLAGSYEQYF. The CDR3 nucleotides are TGTGCCAGCAGCTTTCTAGCGGGGTCCTACGAGCAGTACTTC.